This T cell receptor beta chain comes out of a study of T cell repertoires in aging, cancer and after chemotherapy (dated by TCRdb to the late 2010s). For the wider study: Six donor age groups were covered, ranging from 30 or younger up to 70 or older, and each group contained at least three individuals. In total, the full dataset held about 9 million TCR reads. The cohort comprised 218 cancer patients, more than 85 with hematological and fewer than 140 with solid cancers, plus 95 healthy donors as a reference group. Peripheral blood TCR beta repertoires from healthy donors and cancer patients were profiled to examine immunoaging and T cell reconstitution after chemotherapy. In the solid tumor group, the paired samples taken before and after chemotherapy came from brain tumor (glioblastoma) patients given temozolomide-based therapy. Broader findings and caveats from the paper: In both cancer cohorts, the median generation probability rose over the chemotherapy interval, which suggests that the repertoire was reconstituted through rebound thymic output. Untreated patients with hematological or solid cancers showed significantly lower blood TCR diversity and higher clonality than age-matched healthy donors. According to the authors, the repertoire data do not permit conclusions about immunological memory after chemotherapy. Declining TCR diversity with age in healthy donors was mainly explained by loss of richness; in cancer patients, loss of evenness also contributed.

This clonotype was recorded a few times. Its antigen is unknown. Base qualities are not recorded, but no much larger clone differs from it by a single base. TCR beta rearrangements were amplified from genomic DNA extracted from peripheral blood rather than from sorted cells or RNA. V is clipped by 7 bases and J by 1 base, and the sequence between their germline boundaries is 7 bases long. The CDR3 holds 12 amino acids from the cysteine to the phenylalanine. The entry retains the CDR3 DNA only, 36 bases that are in frame from base 1. CDR1 and CDR2 are read off the germline V gene (reference sequence) as LNHDA and SQIVND. Rearranged TRB sequences spanning V, D and J segments were amplified by multiplex touch-down PCR using a mixed TRB-A/B primer pool. Illumina adapters and sample indices were attached to the amplicons in two consecutive PCR reactions using Phusion HS II polymerase. Amplicons were gel-purified with the NucleoSpin Gel and PCR Clean-up kit, then checked with Qubit and an Agilent 2100 Bioanalyzer. The libraries were sequenced on an Illumina MiSeq with 600-cycle, single-indexed, paired-end runs. Turning to the authors' computational methods: MiXCR versions 2.12 and 3.0.5 were used to process the TRB sequences. Each unique CDR3 nucleotide sequence was treated as one clone, and only productive sequences with two or more reads were kept. Repertoire metrics included Shannon diversity, evenness, clonality (one minus evenness), and alpha-parameterized diversity profiles from alpha 0 to 5. Generation probabilities of clones in paired pre- and post-chemotherapy samples were computed with the IGoR algorithm. TCRdb reran the public reads through fastp at Q25 and MiXCR, keeping productive beta chains. Rows are combined by CDR3 protein, so each entry shows the most common genes and DNA. The V and J calls and clone size come from TCRdb's table, not from the authors' own analysis. This sample gives over 3,500 distinct CDR3 sequences in total; about 29% of them show up just once. Clones ranked in the top ten supply roughly a fifth of the sample.

Sequencing input: blood. This receptor was taken from a human donor with a solid tumor. The sequence joins TRBV19 to TRBJ2-5; the D gene cannot be resolved reliably. The CDR3 protein sequence reads: CASKGIQETQYF. DNA sequence: TGTGCCAGTAAGGGAATCCAAGAGACCCAGTACTTC.